This T cell receptor beta chain originates from a study of blood T cell repertoires in COVID-19. As for the study in general: The United States, Italy and Spain provided the acute and convalescent COVID-19 samples. T cells, B-cell-depleted T cells, or PBMCs provided the cDNA or gDNA that served as material.

Under the authors' procedure: Amplifying reference gene primers gave estimates of nucleated cell counts. The table came from immunoSEQ multiplex PCR; TCRdb's copy has only in-frame clones and leaves some out. The V and J calls and clone size are taken from that table; D and trimming were inferred from the DNA. In the table there are tens of thousands of clones, 86% of which are singletons. The CDR3 runs to 13 residues. Per germline, CDR1 SGHAT and CDR2 FQNNGV. V was pared by 2 bases and J by 4 bases, with 8 bases between. The sample taken for sequencing was peripheral blood. V and J are TRBV11-2 and TRBJ1-1, with D unresolved. The clonotype originates from a middle-aged man with acute or convalescent COVID-19. This CDR3 is CASSLQRGTEAFF. DNA for the CDR3: TGTGCCAGCAGCTTACAGCGAGGCACTGAAGCTTTCTTT.